These T cell receptor beta chains were read from a single sample in a study of cytomegalovirus exposure and HLA in healthy donors. Some clones are missing from TCRdb's copy, which holds only in-frame ones; the method was immunoSEQ multiplex PCR. In the table there are about 94,000 clones, more than 60% of which are singletons. Source material: PBMCs. These TCRs come from a man aged 30 to 45 in good health and CMV-seronegative. Both conserved end residues are part of each CDR3. The D gene is left open where the match is weak. Where a row states a size, it is once, few, many or the class of an expanded clone; other rows omit it.

clone_size,j_call,v_call,d_call,cdr3_nt,cdr3_aa
NA,TRBJ2-5,TRBV7-2,NA,TGTGCCAGCAGCTTAGCGGGGGCTAGCGGTCAAGAGGCCCAGTACTTC,CASSLAGASGQEAQYF
NA,TRBJ1-6,TRBV28,TRBD1,TGTGCCAGCAAAGGCCGGGACAGGGGGTCTTCACCTCTCCACTTT,CASKGRDRGSSPLHF
NA,TRBJ2-7,TRBV7-9,TRBD1,TGTGCCAGCAGCTATCCTAGGACAGGGAACGAGCAGTACTTC,CASSYPRTGNEQYF
NA,TRBJ1-2,TRBV11-1,TRBD1,TGTGCCAGCAGCTTGAACTCCGGGACAGCAAGCCGCTACACCTTC,CASSLNSGTASRYTF
few,TRBJ2-7,TRBV18,NA,TGTGCCAGCTCCTCGGATCGAGGGTCCTACGAGCAGTACTTC,CASSSDRGSYEQYF
once,TRBJ2-1,TRBV5-4,NA,TGTGCCAGCAGCTTGGGACCCGGGAGCTCCTACAATGAGCAGTTCTTC,CASSLGPGSSYNEQFF
NA,TRBJ2-2,TRBV11-3,NA,TGTGCCAGCAGCCCGGGACTTCCTTTCCCCGGGGAGCTGTTTTTT,CASSPGLPFPGELFF
NA,TRBJ2-7,TRBV11-2,TRBD1,TGTGCCAGCAGCTTAGGACAGGGTGAGACGCGCTACGAGCAGTACTTC,CASSLGQGETRYEQYF
NA,TRBJ1-5,TRBV7-9,NA,TGTTCCAGCAGCCTTGGTCAGGATAATCAGCCCCAGCATTTT,CSSSLGQDNQPQHF
NA,TRBJ1-4,TRBV11-1,NA,TGTGCCAGCAGCCGGGACATTATAGGTGAAAAACTGTTTTTT,CASSRDIIGEKLFF
NA,TRBJ1-6,TRBV9,TRBD1,TGTGCCAGCAGCGAGGGGGATAGGACAGGGGTGGGATCACCCCTCCACTTT,CASSEGDRTGVGSPLHF
NA,TRBJ2-4,TRBV29-1,NA,TGCAGCGTCGCCGCCGGGATGGCCAAAAACATTCAGTACTTC,CSVAAGMAKNIQYF
NA,TRBJ1-1,TRBV5-1,NA,TGCGCCAGCAGTCTCAGGAACACTGAAGCTTTCTTT,CASSLRNTEAFF
NA,TRBJ1-1,TRBV13,NA,TGTGCCAGCAGCAGTCCGGGGGACACTGAAGCTTTCTTT,CASSSPGDTEAFF
once,TRBJ2-3,TRBV5-1,TRBD2,TGCGCCAGCAGCTTGGGGGATCGGGAGGGCCGTAGAGATACGCAGTATTTT,CASSLGDREGRRDTQYF
NA,TRBJ2-6,TRBV7-3,NA,TGTGCCAGCAGCTTATATCCGGGGGTTGGCTCTGGGGCCAACGTCCTGACTTTC,CASSLYPGVGSGANVLTF
NA,TRBJ2-7,TRBV5-4,NA,TGTGCCAGCAGCCTGGACAGCCTCTACGAGCAGTACTTC,CASSLDSLYEQYF
NA,TRBJ2-7,TRBV7-3,TRBD1,TGTGCCAGCAGCTTGGGACAGGATAACGAGCAGTACTTC,CASSLGQDNEQYF
NA,TRBJ2-2,TRBV21-1,NA,TGTGCCAGCAGCAGGGATTTCCGGGACAGGGGCCTTATTATCAACACCGGGGAGCTGTTTTTT,CASSRDFRDRGLIINTGELFF
NA,TRBJ1-6,TRBV19,NA,TGTGCCAGTAGCCCCGGACTGGAGAATTCACCCCTCCACTTT,CASSPGLENSPLHF
NA,TRBJ2-3,TRBV7-9,TRBD2,TGTGCCAGCAGCTTATTTGCGGGAGACCTTCTTAGCACAGATACGCAGTATTTT,CASSLFAGDLLSTDTQYF
NA,TRBJ2-7,TRBV5-1,TRBD1,TGCGCCAGCGGTCGGGAGCCAGGGGGCGCATACGAGCAGTACTTC,CASGREPGGAYEQYF
NA,TRBJ2-7,TRBV7-3,NA,TGTGCCAGCAGCTTAAGGGAGGCGTACGAGCAGTACTTC,CASSLREAYEQYF
NA,TRBJ2-3,TRBV7-2,TRBD1,TGTGCCAGCAGCTCCCGGCAGGGGGAAGATACGCAGTATTTT,CASSSRQGEDTQYF
NA,TRBJ2-1,TRBV10-3,TRBD2,TGTGCCATCAGTCTAGCGGGCCTCTCCAATGAGCAGTTCTTC,CAISLAGLSNEQFF
NA,TRBJ1-1,TRBV10-3,NA,TGTGCCATCAACCAGGGAGGGTCAGACACTGAAGCTTTCTTT,CAINQGGSDTEAFF
few,TRBJ2-3,TRBV19,NA,TGTGCCAGCTCGACCCGAGCCAGGGCCGCAGATACGCAGTATTTT,CASSTRARAADTQYF
few,TRBJ2-7,TRBV6-1,TRBD1,TGTGCCTGTTCGGCGGGACAGGGGATTTACGAGCAGTACTTC,CACSAGQGIYEQYF
NA,TRBJ1-2,TRBV7-9,NA,TGTGCCAGCAGCTCCCCCGGGGAGTTGGGCTACACCTTC,CASSSPGELGYTF
NA,TRBJ1-4,TRBV18,TRBD1,TGTGCCAGCTCAGCCTTCGGACAGGAAAATAATGAAAAACTGTTTTTT,CASSAFGQENNEKLFF
NA,TRBJ2-2,TRBV9,TRBD2,TGTGCCAGCAGCTCCTCAGCGGGGCCCTCTGTCGGGGAGCTGTTTTTT,CASSSSAGPSVGELFF
NA,TRBJ2-1,TRBV7-6,NA,TGTGCCAGCAGCTTAAACGGACTGAACAACAATGAGCAGTTCTTC,CASSLNGLNNNEQFF
NA,TRBJ2-5,TRBV30,NA,TGTGCCTGGAGCCTCGGAGAGACCCAGTACTTC,CAWSLGETQYF
NA,TRBJ2-1,TRBV4-2,TRBD1,TGTGCCAGCAGCCAAGCCGGACAGGGGGCCGATGAGCAGTTCTTC,CASSQAGQGADEQFF